The rows below give T cell receptor beta chains drawn from one sample of a study of T cells in Graves' hyperthyroidism and ophthalmopathy. TCRdb re-called the multiplex PCR reads with MiXCR, one entry per CDR3 protein. The sample has fewer than 900,000 distinct CDR3 sequences, about 17% seen once. What was sequenced was blood. These receptors were collected from a woman aged 50 to 65 with Graves' hyperthyroidism that later progressed to Graves' ophthalmopathy. Both conserved end residues are part of each CDR3.

TRBV10-1	TRBJ2-7	15	CASSDPAGGSYEQYF
TRBV3-1	TRBJ2-4	13	CASSRGHLDIQYF
TRBV6-1	TRBJ2-2	15	CASSIGLLNTGELFF
TRBV4-2	TRBJ2-5	16	CASSQQPAGQQETQYF
TRBV6-2/TRBV6-3	TRBJ1-1	13	CASSYMENTEAFF
TRBV12-3/TRBV12-4	TRBJ1-1	14	CASSPYRANTEAFF
TRBV20-1	TRBJ2-7	14	CSATGAANSHEQYF
TRBV6-1	TRBJ1-6	15	CASSTRLGANSPLHF
TRBV6-1	TRBJ1-5	16	CASSETGWASNQPQHF
TRBV6-1	TRBJ1-1	13	CASDRARNTEAFF
TRBV11-2	TRBJ1-1	16	CASSLRRLGTSTEAFF
TRBV5-6	TRBJ1-1	15	CASSLPPDPDTEAFF
TRBV11-3	TRBJ2-3	16	CASSLAGGGAEDTQYF
TRBV5-1	TRBJ1-5	16	CASSLQGIGSNQPQHF
TRBV11-2	TRBJ1-5	14	CASSLGRSNQPQHF
TRBV2	TRBJ2-7	14	CASRAGTGNSEQYF
TRBV5-1	TRBJ1-3	16	CASSLDRVNSGNTIYF
TRBV4-1	TRBJ2-5	18	CASSQGISIAGAQETQYF
TRBV4-1	TRBJ1-2	17	CASSQDKDQASNYGYTF
TRBV6-1	TRBJ1-2	15	CASSRGGRGEHGYTF
TRBV19	TRBJ1-5	14	CASSILQGNQPQHF
TRBV20-1	TRBJ1-3	12	CSARVPGNTIYF
TRBV6-6	TRBJ1-2	13	CASSYARGGGYTF
TRBV7-2	TRBJ2-2	15	CASTLDRGLTGELFF
TRBV7-9	TRBJ2-2	19	CASSHIPRDSSTNTGELFF
TRBV5-1	TRBJ2-2	15	CASSSRQGGSGELFF
TRBV6-1	TRBJ1-1	14	CASSLNGVYTEAFF
TRBV5-1	TRBJ2-7	16	CASSPSRGMVIYEQYF
TRBV12-3/TRBV12-4	TRBJ2-6	14	CASSNISGANVLTF
TRBV5-4	TRBJ2-1	16	CASSSEDGGSYNEQFF
TRBV5-5	TRBJ2-5	13	CASSLEPEETQYF
TRBV10-1	TRBJ2-7	14	CASSDGDNSYEQYF
TRBV11-2	TRBJ2-3	12	CASSLPPGAQYF
TRBV19	TRBJ1-4	13	CASSPEGALELFF
TRBV12-3/TRBV12-4	TRBJ2-2	19	CASRLPGTGGSYSTGELFF
TRBV12-3/TRBV12-4	TRBJ1-5	14	CASSRQGVNQPQHF
TRBV20-1	TRBJ2-5	13	CSAPAAPPETQYF
TRBV24-1	TRBJ2-5	16	CATSDPGDSKQETQYF
TRBV5-1	TRBJ2-1	15	CASSEQLGQHNEQFF
TRBV6-1	TRBJ2-1	13	CASMRGTGDEQFF
TRBV2	TRBJ2-6	16	CASSDQTGSGANVLTF
TRBV25-1	TRBJ2-1	15	CASSDSSGGYNEQFF
TRBV19	TRBJ1-5	13	CASSSPPPPDQHF
TRBV19	TRBJ1-5	15	CASRIQGRSNQPQHF